Listed below are T cell receptor beta chains from one sample, sequenced in a study of human T cells and chemical hapten exposure. TCRdb passed the RACE reads through MiXCR, listing each CDR3 protein once. Among about 79,000 distinct CDR3 sequences listed, over 7% were seen once. Sequencing input: whole blood. Receptors were obtained from a male donor in good health. Some clones in this sample may be carry-over from other donors' samples. The CDR3 runs from the conserved cysteine through the conserved F or W.

j_gene	v_gene	CDR3aa
TRBJ2-7	TRBV27	CASSLGTGWYEQYF
TRBJ2-5	TRBV4-2	CASSLRTGGGETQYF
TRBJ2-7	TRBV7-8	CASSLAVTSYEQYF
TRBJ1-1	TRBV7-2	CASSLVAGRMNTEAFF
TRBJ2-7	TRBV12-3/TRBV12-4	CASSFSGLDEQYF
TRBJ2-1	TRBV5-1	CASSILAGPYNEQIF
TRBJ1-1	TRBV12-3/TRBV12-4	CASSPGTPVNTEAFF
TRBJ2-2	TRBV7-2	CASSLEFLANTGELFF
TRBJ2-2	TRBV19	CASSSIRGSGYTGELFF
TRBJ1-1	TRBV11-2	CASSFGDGEAFF
TRBJ2-7	TRBV7-9	CASSPRRSYEQYF
TRBJ2-3	TRBV12-3/TRBV12-4	CASSLPGLGPDTQYF
TRBJ1-2	TRBV20-1	CSAIEQGSFGYTF
TRBJ1-5	TRBV20-1	CSARVAGQGRNQPQHF
TRBJ1-5	TRBV9	CASSVGLRANQPQHF
TRBJ1-1	TRBV6-5	CASSYLDRAGTEAFF
TRBJ2-7	TRBV29-1	CSVELAGERYEQYF
TRBJ2-7	TRBV7-2	CASSPQRGELWEQYF
TRBJ1-2	TRBV25-1	CASSEYRTDYGYTF
TRBJ2-1	TRBV6-4	CASSPPGTSGEVDEQFF
TRBJ1-5	TRBV12-3/TRBV12-4	CASSLGQVNQPQHF
TRBJ2-1	TRBV18	CASSPESSYNEQFF
TRBJ2-3	TRBV15	CATSPRQGDTDTQYF
TRBJ2-5	TRBV6-2/TRBV6-3	CASRSKKGQGETQYF
TRBJ1-5	TRBV6-2/TRBV6-3	CASSYFPGGQPQHF
TRBJ1-3	TRBV4-3	CASSPNSGNTIYF
TRBJ2-5	TRBV29-1	CSVETPGSSETQYF
TRBJ1-1	TRBV7-2	CASSLVSGGASEAFF
TRBJ2-1	TRBV11-3	CASSLGGPYNEQFF
TRBJ1-6	TRBV10-3	CAISPGQELSSYNSPLHF
TRBJ1-3	TRBV7-2	CASSLGIISGNTIYF
TRBJ1-5	TRBV2	CASRPLGQRNQPQHF
TRBJ2-2	TRBV3-1	CASSPTADTGELFF
TRBJ2-7	TRBV28	CASSLTGEPYEQYF
TRBJ1-5	TRBV6-2/TRBV6-3	CASSYFIRSSWGYQPQHF